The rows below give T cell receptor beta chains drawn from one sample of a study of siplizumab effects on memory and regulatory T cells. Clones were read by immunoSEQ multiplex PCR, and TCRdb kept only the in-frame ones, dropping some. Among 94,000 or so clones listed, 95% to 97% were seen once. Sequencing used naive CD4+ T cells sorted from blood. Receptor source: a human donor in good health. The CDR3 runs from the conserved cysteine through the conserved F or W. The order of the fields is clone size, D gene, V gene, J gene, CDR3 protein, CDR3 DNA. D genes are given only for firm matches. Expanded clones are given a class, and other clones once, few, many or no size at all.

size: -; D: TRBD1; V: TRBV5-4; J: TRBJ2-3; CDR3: CASSLVGQGSDTQYF; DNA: TGTGCCAGCAGCTTGGTTGGACAGGGGAGCGATACGCAGTATTTT
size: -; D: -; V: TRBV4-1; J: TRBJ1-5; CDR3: CASSQVYGQPQHF; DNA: TGCGCCAGCAGCCAAGTGTACGGTCAGCCCCAGCATTTT
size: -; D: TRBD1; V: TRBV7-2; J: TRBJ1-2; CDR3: CASSPGQGHWGYTF; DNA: TGTGCCAGCAGCCCGGGACAGGGGCATTGGGGCTACACCTTC
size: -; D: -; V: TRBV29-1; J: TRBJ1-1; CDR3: CSVVRRGSVDTEAFF; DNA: TGCAGCGTTGTCAGAAGGGGGAGCGTGGACACTGAAGCTTTCTTT
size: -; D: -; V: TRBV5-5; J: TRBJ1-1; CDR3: CASSLIPGVTEAFF; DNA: TGTGCCAGCAGCTTAATTCCCGGGGTCACTGAAGCTTTCTTT
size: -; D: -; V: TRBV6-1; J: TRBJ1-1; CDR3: CASSERPNEAFF; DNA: TGTGCCAGCAGTGAACGGCCGAATGAAGCTTTCTTT
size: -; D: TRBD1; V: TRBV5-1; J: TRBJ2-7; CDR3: CASSQGQAYEQYF; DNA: TGCGCCAGCAGCCAGGGACAGGCCTACGAGCAGTACTTC
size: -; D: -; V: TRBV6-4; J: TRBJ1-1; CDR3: CASSDQEAFF; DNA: TGTGCCAGCAGTGATCAAGAAGCTTTCTTT
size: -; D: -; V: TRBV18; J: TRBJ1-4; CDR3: CASSPGRGLVATNEKLFF; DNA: TGTGCCAGCTCACCAGGGAGGGGACTTGTAGCAACTAATGAAAAACTGTTTTTT
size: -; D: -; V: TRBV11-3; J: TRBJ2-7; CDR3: CASSLGRGRDEQYF; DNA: TGTGCCAGCAGCCTAGGCCGAGGGCGCGACGAGCAGTACTTC
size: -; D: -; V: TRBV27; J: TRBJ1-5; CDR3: CASSLGTASNQPQHF; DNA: TGTGCCAGCAGTCTCGGGACGGCTAGCAATCAGCCCCAGCATTTT
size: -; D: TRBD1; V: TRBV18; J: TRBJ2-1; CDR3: CASSPGTGDNEQFF; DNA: TGTGCCAGCTCACCTGGGACAGGGGACAATGAGCAGTTCTTC
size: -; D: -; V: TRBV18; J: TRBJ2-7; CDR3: CASSPGSSYEQYF; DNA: TGTGCCAGCTCACCGGGGAGTTCCTACGAGCAGTACTTC
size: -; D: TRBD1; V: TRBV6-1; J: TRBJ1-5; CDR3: CASSAGGGYQPQHF; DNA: TGTGCCAGCAGCGCAGGGGGGGGTTATCAGCCCCAGCATTTT
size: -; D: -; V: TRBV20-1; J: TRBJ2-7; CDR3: CSARAFNEQYF; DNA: TGCAGTGCTAGAGCCTTTAACGAGCAGTACTTC
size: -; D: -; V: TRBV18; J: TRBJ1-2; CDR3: CASSLNRPGGDSGYTF; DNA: TGTGCCAGCTCACTCAATCGCCCAGGTGGAGACTCTGGCTACACCTTC
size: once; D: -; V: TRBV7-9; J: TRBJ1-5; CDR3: CASSFGTASNQPQHF; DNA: TGTGCCAGCAGCTTTGGGACCGCTAGCAATCAGCCCCAGCATTTT
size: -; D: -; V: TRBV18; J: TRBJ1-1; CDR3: CASSPKGVNTEAFF; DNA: TGTGCCAGCTCACCAAAGGGAGTGAACACTGAAGCTTTCTTT
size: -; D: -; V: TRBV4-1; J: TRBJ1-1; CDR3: CASSQGPDWYTEAFF; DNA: TGCGCCAGCAGCCAAGGACCGGATTGGTACACTGAAGCTTTCTTT
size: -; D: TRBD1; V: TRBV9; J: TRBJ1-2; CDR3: CASSATSGTGVEGYTF; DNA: TGTGCCAGCAGCGCCACCTCCGGGACAGGGGTAGAAGGCTACACCTTC
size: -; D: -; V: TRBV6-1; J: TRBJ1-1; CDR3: CASSVEVNTEAFF; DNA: TGTGCCAGCAGTGTTGAGGTGAACACTGAAGCTTTCTTT
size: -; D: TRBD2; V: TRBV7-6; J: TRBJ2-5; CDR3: CASSAGSGGEETQYF; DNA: TGTGCCAGCAGCGCCGGTAGCGGGGGGGAGGAGACCCAGTACTTC
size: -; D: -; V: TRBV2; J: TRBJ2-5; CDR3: CASTGGGVMVKTQYF; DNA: TGTGCCAGCACGGGTGGCGGGGTAATGGTGAAGACCCAGTACTTC
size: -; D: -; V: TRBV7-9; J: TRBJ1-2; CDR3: CASSLDGSLGGYTF; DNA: TGTGCCAGCAGCTTAGACGGATCTTTAGGGGGCTACACCTTC
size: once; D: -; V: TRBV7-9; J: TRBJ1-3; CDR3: CASSLSGSGNTIYF; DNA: TGTGCCAGCAGCTTATCGGGTTCTGGAAACACCATATATTTT
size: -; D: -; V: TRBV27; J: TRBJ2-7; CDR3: CASSFAGTNYEQYF; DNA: TGTGCCAGCAGTTTTGCGGGCACCAACTACGAGCAGTACTTC
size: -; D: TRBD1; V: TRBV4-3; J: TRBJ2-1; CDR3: CASSQDARGSYNEQFF; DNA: TGCGCCAGCAGCCAAGATGCCAGGGGGTCCTACAATGAGCAGTTCTTC
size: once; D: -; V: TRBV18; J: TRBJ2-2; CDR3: CASSPGLGIGELFF; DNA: TGTGCCAGCTCACCGGGATTAGGGATCGGGGAGCTGTTTTTT
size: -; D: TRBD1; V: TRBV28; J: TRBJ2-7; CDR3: CASSFGTGVPYEQYF; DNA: TGTGCCAGCAGTTTCGGGACAGGTGTTCCCTACGAGCAGTACTTC
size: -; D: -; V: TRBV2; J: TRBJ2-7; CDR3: CASSGQTNYEQYF; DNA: TGTGCCAGCAGCGGACAGACAAACTACGAGCAGTACTTC
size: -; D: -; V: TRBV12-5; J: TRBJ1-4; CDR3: CASGLGSTGTRNEKLFF; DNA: TGTGCTAGTGGTTTGGGTTCGACAGGAACGAGAAATGAAAAACTGTTTTTT
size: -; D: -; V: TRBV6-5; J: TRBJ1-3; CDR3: CASRSGTSGNTIYF; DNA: TGTGCCAGCAGATCAGGGACCTCTGGAAACACCATATATTTT
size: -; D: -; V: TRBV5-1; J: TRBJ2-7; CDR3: CASSSLTGPPYEQYF; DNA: TGTGCCAGCAGCTCTTTGACGGGTCCTCCCTACGAGCAGTACTTC
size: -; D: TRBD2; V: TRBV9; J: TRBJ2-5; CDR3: CASSVGLAEGETQYF; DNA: TGTGCCAGCAGCGTAGGACTAGCGGAAGGAGAGACCCAGTACTTC
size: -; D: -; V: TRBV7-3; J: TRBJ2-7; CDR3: CASSFTGAQILSLYEQYF; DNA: TGTGCCAGCAGCTTTACGGGGGCACAAATCCTTTCCCTCTACGAGCAGTACTTC
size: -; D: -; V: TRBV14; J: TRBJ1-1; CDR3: CASSPPLQAGAFF; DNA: TGTGCCAGCAGCCCTCCCTTGCAGGCGGGCGCTTTCTTT
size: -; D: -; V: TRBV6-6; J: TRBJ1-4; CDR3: CASSSGGVGLFF; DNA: TGTGCCAGCAGTTCAGGAGGGGTCGGACTGTTTTTT
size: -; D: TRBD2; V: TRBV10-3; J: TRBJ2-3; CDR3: CAIRAGGIPTDTQYF; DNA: TGTGCCATCAGGGCCGGGGGGATACCCACAGATACGCAGTATTTT
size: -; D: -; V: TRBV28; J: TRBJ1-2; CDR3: CASSYEGTLEGFGNYGYTF; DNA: TGTGCCAGCAGTTACGAAGGGACCCTCGAGGGGTTTGGTAACTATGGCTACACCTTC
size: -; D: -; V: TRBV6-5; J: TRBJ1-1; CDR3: CASRRTANTEAFF; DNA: TGTGCCAGCAGAAGGACAGCGAACACTGAAGCTTTCTTT
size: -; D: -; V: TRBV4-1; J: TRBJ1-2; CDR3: CASSQVGAGGYTF; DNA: TGCGCCAGCAGCCAAGTAGGCGCGGGTGGCTACACCTTC
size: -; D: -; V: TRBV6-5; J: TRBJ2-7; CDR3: CASSSRSRRVVDEQYF; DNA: TGTGCCAGCAGTTCCCGAAGCCGTCGGGTCGTAGACGAGCAGTACTTC
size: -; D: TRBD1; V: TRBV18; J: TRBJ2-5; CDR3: CASSPLTGKETQYF; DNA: TGTGCCAGCTCACCCTTGACAGGGAAGGAGACCCAGTACTTC
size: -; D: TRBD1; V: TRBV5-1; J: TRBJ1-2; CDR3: CASSVGGSYGYTF; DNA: TGCGCCAGCAGCGTAGGGGGCTCCTATGGCTACACCTTC
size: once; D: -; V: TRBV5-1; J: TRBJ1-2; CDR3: CASSLIPGDYGYTF; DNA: TGCGCCAGCAGCTTGATTCCGGGAGACTATGGCTACACCTTC
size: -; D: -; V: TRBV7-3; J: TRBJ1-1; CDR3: CASSFAENTEAFF; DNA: TGTGCCAGCAGCTTCGCGGAGAACACTGAAGCTTTCTTT
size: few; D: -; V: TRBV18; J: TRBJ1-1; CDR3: CASSPGGLNTEAFF; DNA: TGTGCCAGCTCACCCGGCGGGCTGAACACTGAAGCTTTCTTT
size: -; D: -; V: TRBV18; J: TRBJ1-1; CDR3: CASSILGLTNTEAFF; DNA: TGTGCCAGCTCCATACTGGGCCTGACGAACACTGAAGCTTTCTTT
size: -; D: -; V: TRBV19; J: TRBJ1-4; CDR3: CASSLIRHEKLFF; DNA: TGTGCCAGTTCGCTAATCCGTCATGAAAAACTGTTTTTT
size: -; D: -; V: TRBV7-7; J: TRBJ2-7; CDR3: CASSLEPAARYEQYF; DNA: TGTGCCAGCAGCTTAGAACCGGCGGCCAGGTACGAGCAGTACTTC
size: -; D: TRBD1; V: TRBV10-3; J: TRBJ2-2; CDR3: CAIREDRGSNTGELFF; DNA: TGTGCCATCAGGGAGGACAGGGGATCGAACACCGGGGAGCTGTTTTTT
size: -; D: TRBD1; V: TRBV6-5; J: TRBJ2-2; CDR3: CASSITGDTGELFF; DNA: TGTGCCAGCAGTATTACAGGGGACACCGGGGAGCTGTTTTTT
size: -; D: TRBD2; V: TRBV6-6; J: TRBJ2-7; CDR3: CASSRPLAGGTYEQYF; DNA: TGTGCCAGCAGTCGTCCACTAGCGGGGGGGACCTACGAGCAGTACTTC
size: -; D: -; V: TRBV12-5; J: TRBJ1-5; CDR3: CASGFDGGQPQHF; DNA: TGTGCTAGTGGTTTCGATGGGGGTCAGCCCCAGCATTTT
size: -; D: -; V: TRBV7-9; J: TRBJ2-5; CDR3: CASSYTLGRDQETQYF; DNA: TGTGCCAGCAGCTACACCCTTGGCAGAGACCAAGAGACCCAGTACTTC
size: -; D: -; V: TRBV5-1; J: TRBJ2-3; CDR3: CASSLGTAASTDTQYF; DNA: TGCGCCAGCAGCTTGGGGACAGCCGCTAGCACAGATACGCAGTATTTT
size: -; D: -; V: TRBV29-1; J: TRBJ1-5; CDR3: CSVEEGGGNQPQHF; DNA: TGCAGCGTTGAAGAGGGGGGGGGCAATCAGCCCCAGCATTTT
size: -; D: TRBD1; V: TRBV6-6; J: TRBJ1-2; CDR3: CASSYGTVYGYTF; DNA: TGTGCCAGCAGTTATGGGACAGTCTATGGCTACACCTTC